The 31 T cell receptor beta chains below all came from one sample that was sequenced in a study of T cell responses to AZD1222 COVID-19 vaccine. TCRdb keeps only in-frame clones here, not all; method: immunoSEQ multiplex PCR. The sample yields 120,000 or so clones, about 90% seen once. The specimen was peripheral blood, collected on day 0 of MenACWY control vaccination. The receptors here all came from an adult in good health.

The V gene is TRBV7-8, the J gene TRBJ1-6, with a weak D call TRBD1 (6 bases). This CDR3 is built from 16 residues. Trimming cost V 3 bases and J 7 bases, with 16 bases left between them. Per the germline V gene, CDR1 is SGHVS and CDR2 is FQNEAQ. The CDR3 DNA reads as TGTGCCAGCAGCTTGGACAGAAACTGGGAGAATTCACCCCTCCACTTT. This translates into CASSLDRNWENSPLHF.

The CDR3: CASSQARTGYGYTF. DNA for the CDR3: TGCGCCAGCAGCCAAGCCCGGACAGGCTATGGCTACACCTTC. The chain carries TRBV4-3 and TRBJ1-2, with 7 nucleotides matching TRBD1. Germline assignment: CDR1 LGHNA and CDR2 YSLEER. The J segment lost 4 bases and the V segment lost 1 base, leaving 3 bases of the junction unmatched. This CDR3 region has 14 residues.

This chain connects TRBV5-1 to TRBJ2-7; D possibly corresponds to TRBD2 (5 bases). Germline values: CDR1 SGHRS, CDR2 YFSETQ. V was cut by 0 bases and J by 4 bases, with 20 bases left in between. CDR3 length: 17 residues. CDR3 residues: CASSLGLGGQTYYEQYF. CDR3 sequence (DNA): TGCGCCAGCAGCTTGGGATTGGGCGGGCAGACGTATTACGAGCAGTACTTC.

In this sample, this clone turned up once. This chain links TRBV4-1 with TRBJ2-5; 8 bases map to TRBD2. CDR1 is MGHRA, CDR2 YSYEKL, per germline. Unmatched junction bases numbered 10, after V lost 0 bases and J lost 4 bases. The CDR3 has 17 amino acids. DNA of the CDR3: TGCGCCAGCAGCCAAGAACAGGTCGGGAGGGCCTCAGAGACCCAGTACTTC. It encodes CASSQEQVGRASETQYF.

The chain uses TRBV5-4 and TRBJ2-5, with 9 nucleotides matching TRBD1. Germline V CDR1 and CDR2: SGHNT, YYREEE (reference sequence). V lost 4 bases and J lost 2; bases outside the gene matches: 9. The CDR3 spans 16 residues. CDR3 DNA: TGTGCCAGCAGCCTTGGAGTGACAGGGGGACAAGAGACCCAGTACTTC. Protein: CASSLGVTGGQETQYF.

The genes are TRBV6-5 and TRBJ2-7, with 7 bases that match TRBD1. Per the germline V gene, CDR1 is MNHEY and CDR2 is SVGAGI. The ends lost 6 bases at V and 4 bases at J; junction bases unmatched: 6. The CDR3 totals 13 residues. The DNA for the CDR3 is TGTGCCAGCAGCCCCGGACAGGTGTACGAGCAGTACGTC. It codes for CASSPGQVYEQYV.

The chain combines TRBV6-5 with TRBJ2-2; 7 bases align to TRBD2. The J segment lost 7 bases and the V segment lost 1 base, leaving 3 bases of the junction unmatched. Germline lookup yields CDR1 MNHEY and CDR2 SVGAGI. The CDR3 totals 14 residues. CDR3 bases: TGTGCCAGCAGTTACTTGGCGGGAGTCGGGGAGCTGTTTTTT. Translation gives CASSYLAGVGELFF.

The chain has TRBV19 and TRBJ1-1; D unclear. V shed 4 bases and J shed 1 base, with 10 bases lying between them. The CDR3 runs 14 residues. In germline, CDR1 is LNHDA, CDR2 SQIVND (reference sequence). This CDR3 reads CASSTGRRNTEAFF. DNA for the CDR3: TGTGCCAGTAGTACTGGACGTAGGAACACTGAAGCTTTCTTT.

DNA of the CDR3: TGTGCCAGCAGTTTTGGGGTGTTCTATGGCTACACCTTC. This gives the protein CASSFGVFYGYTF. The V and J genes are TRBV12-3 or TRBV12-4 and TRBJ1-2; D is unresolved. The CDR3 totals 13 residues. Trimming cost V 3 bases and J 4 bases, with 9 bases left between them.

The chain has TRBV2 and TRBJ1-2; D is undetermined. This CDR3 spans 12 amino acids. From germline, CDR1 is SNHLY and CDR2 FYNNEI. V was cut by 4 bases and J by 4 bases, with 7 bases left in between. In DNA, the CDR3 is TGTGCCAGCAGTGTAGGCAGCTATGGCTACACCTTC. It yields the protein CASSVGSYGYTF.

V is TRBV27 and J is TRBJ2-2; 10 nucleotides match TRBD2. The CDR3 has 17 residues. Per the germline V gene, CDR1 is MNHEY and CDR2 is SMNVEV (reference sequence). Trimming cost V 1 base and J 6 bases; bases outside gene matches: 8. The CDR3: CASSLFALAGVAGELFF. Here the CDR3 DNA reads TGTGCCAGCAGTTTATTTGCCCTAGCGGGGGTTGCCGGGGAGCTGTTTTTT.

The V gene is TRBV6-1, the J gene TRBJ2-3; D not resolved. This CDR3 is 15 amino acids long. Germline V gene lookup returns CDR1 MNHNS and CDR2 SASEGT. V was cut by 0 bases and J by 2 bases, with 9 bases left in between. DNA of the CDR3: TGTGCCAGCAGTGAAGCACCGACCGCCACAGATACGCAGTATTTT. Amino acid sequence: CASSEAPTATDTQYF.

In nucleotides, the CDR3 is TGTGCCAGCAGCTTATCCGGTTTAGAGACCCAGTACTTC. As protein: CASSLSGLETQYF. This chain links TRBV7-2 with TRBJ2-5; D not resolved. This CDR3 region has 13 residues. V shed 2 bases and J shed 4 bases, with 8 bases lying between them. CDR1 SGHTA and CDR2 FQGNSA come from the germline V gene.

There are a few counts of this clone. This rearrangement joins TRBV4-3 to TRBJ2-5, with 10 bases that match TRBD2. Germline values: CDR1 LGHNA, CDR2 YSLEER. CDR3 length: 18 residues. V was pared by 0 bases and J by 4 bases, with 11 bases of the junction left unmatched. The CDR3 nucleotides read TGCGCCAGCAGCCAAGACCCTAGCGGGGGACCCTCGGGAGAGACCCAGTACTTC. Translated: CASSQDPSGGPSGETQYF.

The chain couples TRBV7-3 to TRBJ2-7; 8 nucleotides match TRBD1. The CDR3 is 15 residues long. Unmatched junction bases numbered 9, after V lost 5 bases and J lost 3 bases. Germline-derived CDR1 and CDR2 are SGHTA and FQGTGA. CDR3 sequence reads: CASSPQGAAVYEQYF. CDR3 nucleotide sequence: TGTGCCAGCAGCCCTCAGGGGGCAGCAGTCTACGAGCAGTACTTC.

This clone was seen a single time. This sequence joins TRBV28 and TRBJ2-6, with D uncertain. CDR1 MDHEN and CDR2 SYDVKM come from the germline V gene. Trimming took 6 bases from V and 3 from J, leaving 9 bases between them. This CDR3 spans 14 amino acids. This chain's CDR3 is CASSPKGGANVLTF. CDR3 DNA: TGTGCCAGCAGCCCGAAGGGTGGGGCCAACGTCCTGACTTTC. Complete variable domain (other parts from reference TRBV28 and TRBJ2-6): DVKVTQSSRYLVKRTGEKVFLECVQDMDHENMFWYRQDPGLGLRLIYFSYDVKMKEKGDIPEGYSVSREKKERFSLILESASTNQTSMYLCASSPKGGANVLTFGAGSRLTVL.

On this clone itself: Germline is not matched at one junction end, which may reflect a read error. The chain links TRBV20-1 to TRBJ1-2; a weak D match, TRBD1 (5 bases). CDR1 and CDR2 (germline): DFQATT, SNEGSKA (reference sequence). The CDR3 runs 11 residues. CDR3 protein: CSARAQLLWTF. The CDR3 DNA sequence: TGCAGTGCTAGGGCACAGCTCTTATGGACATTC.

The table lists this clone with a count of one. The CDR3 DNA follows: TGCGCCAGCAGCCCCAGTGGATTCTATGGCTACACCTTC. This sequence encodes CASSPSGFYGYTF. The chain has TRBV4-1 and TRBJ1-2; D remains unclear. The CDR3 totals 13 residues. Between the trimmed V and J ends, which lost 4 bases and 4 bases, there was a span of 10 bases. CDR1 MGHRA and CDR2 YSYEKL come from the germline V gene.

V usage is TRBV28 and J usage is TRBJ2-2, with D tentatively TRBD2 (7 bases). This CDR3 is built from 15 residues. Germline assignment: CDR1 MDHEN and CDR2 SYDVKM. The V end was cut by 3 bases, the J end by 4 bases, with 12 bases between. The CDR3 DNA reads as TGTGCCAGCAGTTTCGGGGGGCCCGGCACCGGGGAGCTGTTTTTT. This sequence encodes CASSFGGPGTGELFF. The full variable domain, with the rest looked up from reference TRBV28 and TRBJ2-2, is DVKVTQSSRYLVKRTGEKVFLECVQDMDHENMFWYRQDPGLGLRLIYFSYDVKMKEKGDIPEGYSVSREKKERFSLILESASTNQTSMYLCASSFGGPGTGELFFGEGSRLTVL.

Here the CDR3 reads CASSVLAGGPTGELFF. The CDR3 coding sequence is TGTGCCAGCAGTGTACTAGCGGGGGGGCCCACCGGGGAGCTGTTTTTT. V gene TRBV6-1 combines with J gene TRBJ2-2; 13 nucleotides agree with TRBD2. The V gene end was trimmed by 4 bases and the J gene end by 4 bases; junction bases not matched to a gene: 3. The CDR3 runs to 16 residues. Germline values: CDR1 MNHNS, CDR2 SASEGT.

The chain is built from TRBV18 and TRBJ2-3; D is possibly TRBD1 (5 bases). The germline gives CDR1 KGHSH, CDR2 LQKENI. CDR3 length: 18 residues. The germline V and J ends were trimmed by 5 bases and 3 bases, with 24 bases remaining between them. This chain's CDR3 is CASSADLYQGVVTDTQYF. The CDR3 DNA sequence: TGTGCCAGCTCAGCCGACCTATATCAGGGCGTCGTGACAGATACGCAGTATTTT.

The rearrangement links TRBV28 to TRBJ2-1, with 8 bases that match TRBD1. Germline-derived CDR1 and CDR2 are MDHEN and SYDVKM. The CDR3 totals 16 residues. V dropped 6 bases and J dropped 7; count of bases not matched to a gene: 14. The CDR3: CASRNAGTGYGNEQFF. As DNA, the CDR3 is TGTGCCAGCAGAAACGCCGGGACAGGATACGGGAATGAGCAGTTCTTC.

The CDR3 DNA is TGTGCCACCAGCAGATCGGGACAGGCCAACACTGAAGCTTTCTTT. Translating it yields CATSRSGQANTEAFF. This chain connects TRBV15 to TRBJ1-1, with 8 bases aligning to TRBD1. CDR1 is LNHNV, CDR2 YYDKDF, per germline (reference sequence). The CDR3 length is 15 residues. V was pared by 2 bases and J by 2 bases, with 4 bases of the junction left unmatched.

The CDR3 bases are TGCAGCGTTATACAGGGGGGTAACACTGAAGCTTTCTTT. It is translated as CSVIQGGNTEAFF. The rearrangement joins TRBV29-1 to TRBJ1-1; 8 bases map to TRBD1. This CDR3 region has 13 residues. Germline lookup yields CDR1 SQVTM and CDR2 ANQGSEA. With 5 bases clipped from V and 2 bases from J, the junction kept 4 bases outside the gene matches.

The chain carries TRBV7-3 and TRBJ2-3; 12 nucleotides match TRBD1. With V trimmed by 0 bases and J by 4 bases, 2 bases remained unmatched. Germline CDR1 is SGHTA and CDR2 is FQGTGA. This CDR3 has 16 amino acids. CDR3 loop: CASSLTGQGASDTQYF. CDR3 nucleotide sequence: TGTGCCAGCAGCTTAACGGGACAGGGGGCCTCAGATACGCAGTATTTT.

The chain links TRBV5-1 to TRBJ2-1; D is possibly TRBD1 (5 bases). This CDR3 spans 17 amino acids. Trimming took off 4 bases at V and 1 base at J, with 18 bases between the two ends. Germline CDR1 and CDR2: SGHRS and YFSETQ. This chain's CDR3 is CASSASFYRSSYNEQFF. The CDR3 DNA sequence: TGCGCCAGCAGCGCCTCCTTTTACAGGTCTTCCTACAATGAGCAGTTCTTC.

The chain couples TRBV19 to TRBJ1-1; possible D gene TRBD1, 6 bases. V lost 5 bases to trimming and J lost 8 bases, with 12 bases between them. The CDR3 extends over 12 amino acids. CDR1 LNHDA and CDR2 SQIVND come from the germline V gene (reference sequence). Here the CDR3 DNA reads TGTGCCAGTAGTTCCAGCGGACAGGAAGCTTTCTTT. It translates to CASSSSGQEAFF.

CDR3 sequence reads: CASSRGSSSYNEQFF. DNA for the CDR3: TGTGCCAGCAGTAGGGGCTCGAGCTCCTACAATGAGCAGTTCTTC. V and J are TRBV28 and TRBJ2-1; perhaps TRBD1 as D (5 bases). This CDR3 is built from 15 residues. Germline CDR1 and CDR2: MDHEN and SYDVKM. The V end was cut by 5 bases, the J end by 0 bases, with 11 bases between.

CDR3 nucleotides: TGTGCCTGGAGTACCCACAGGACGGGACAAAGTTGGCCTATGGAGCAGTACTTC. It encodes CAWSTHRTGQSWPMEQYF. The rearrangement joins TRBV30 to TRBJ2-7, with D perhaps matching TRBD1 (6 bases). The CDR3 extends over 18 amino acids. Germline assignment: CDR1 GTSNPN and CDR2 SVGIG (reference sequence). V lost 2 bases, J lost 7 bases, and 30 bases lay in between.

The chain is built from TRBV19 and TRBJ2-7; weak D call: TRBD2 (5 bases). Germline V gene lookup returns CDR1 LNHDA and CDR2 SQIVND (reference sequence). Trimming pared 3 bases from V and 5 bases from J, leaving 11 bases between. This CDR3 spans 13 amino acids. This CDR3 is CASSISEVDEQYV. CDR3 bases: TGTGCCAGTAGTATCTCGGAGGTTGACGAGCAGTACGTC.

The chain employs TRBV18 and TRBJ1-5; 7 bases agree with TRBD1. The CDR3 loop spans 14 amino acids. The trim removed 4 bases at V and 5 bases at J, leaving 5 bases unmatched. The V gene's germline CDR1 is KGHSH and CDR2 LQKENI. CDR3 loop: CASSLYRGDQPQHF. Written as DNA, the CDR3 is TGTGCCAGCTCACTCTACAGGGGTGATCAGCCCCAGCATTTT.